This T cell receptor beta chain derives from a study of T cell responses to AZD1222 COVID-19 vaccine. Study outcomes and limitations: Most donors were white British and more were female, and clonal diversity was possibly underestimated. Reports say nearly half of spike-specific TCRs go after unmutated variant regions. Repertoires were obtained solely post-peak T cell response.

A remark on this clone: Its antigen remains unidentified.

With 0 bases removed from V and 1 base from J, the gap between germline ends came to 6 bases. Germline loops: CDR1 MGHRA, CDR2 YSYEKL. The CDR3 runs to 14 residues. Using immunoSEQ multiplex PCR, the repertoire was profiled, and TCRdb retains in-frame clones only, with some absent. This sample carries approximately 77,000 clones, 70% to 90% of them seen once, and the ten largest clones take around 3.7%. Both about-4-week and about-12-week second-dose recipients were combined. Sequenced material: peripheral blood, taken 28 days after the second AZD1222 dose. The genes are TRBV4-1 and TRBJ1-1; D gene uncertain. This sequence was found in an adult who received the AZD1222 COVID-19 vaccine. This CDR3 is CASSQDHGNTEAFF. The CDR3 coding sequence is TGCGCCAGCAGCCAAGACCACGGGAACACTGAAGCTTTCTTT.